One TCR beta chain is described in this entry. This record comes from a study of blood T cell repertoires in COVID-19. Overall study: Specimens from acute and convalescent COVID-19 originated in the United States, Italy and Spain. PBMCs, B-cell-depleted T cells, or T cells were the source of the cDNA or gDNA that made up the material.

Original handling: Amplification of reference gene primers provided the estimated nucleated cell counts. Only in-frame clones appear in the TCRdb table, and some are missing; sequencing was by immunoSEQ multiplex PCR. Clone size and the V and J calls come from that table; the DNA yielded D and trimming. Of tens of thousands of clones listed, 70% to 90% are singletons. This CDR3 region has 17 residues. The trim removed 5 bases at V and 5 bases at J, leaving 9 bases unmatched. Looked up from germline, CDR1 is SGHTA and CDR2 is FQGNSA. The rearrangement uses TRBV7-2 and TRBJ2-3; 14 positions match TRBD2. This TCR came from a man aged 50 or older with active COVID-19. Sequencing was performed on peripheral blood. This chain's CDR3 is CASSLMGLAGAVDTQYF. The CDR3 DNA follows: TGTGCCAGCAGCCTAATGGGACTAGCGGGGGCGGTAGATACGCAGTATTTT.